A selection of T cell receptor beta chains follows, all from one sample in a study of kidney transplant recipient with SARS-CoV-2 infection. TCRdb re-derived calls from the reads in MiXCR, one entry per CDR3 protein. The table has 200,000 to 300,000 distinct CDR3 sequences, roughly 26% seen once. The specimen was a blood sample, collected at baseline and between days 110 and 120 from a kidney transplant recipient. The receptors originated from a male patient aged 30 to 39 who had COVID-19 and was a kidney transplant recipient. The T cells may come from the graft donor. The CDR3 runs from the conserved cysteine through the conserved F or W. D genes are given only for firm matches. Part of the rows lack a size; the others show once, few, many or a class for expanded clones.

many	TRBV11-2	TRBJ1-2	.	CASSINLTSRKTYGYTF	TGTGCCAGCAGCATTAACTTAACAAGCAGAAAGACCTATGGCTACACCTTC
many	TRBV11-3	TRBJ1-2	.	CASSLPGDLGKTYGYTF	TGTGCCAGCAGCCTACCTGGCGATCTCGGAAAGACCTATGGCTACACCTTC
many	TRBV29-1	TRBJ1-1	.	CSVGGGTNTEAFF	TGCAGCGTGGGGGGAGGGACGAACACTGAAGCTTTCTTT
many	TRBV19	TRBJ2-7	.	CASSLARQYEQYF	TGTGCCAGTAGTCTCGCCCGACAGTACGAGCAGTACTTC
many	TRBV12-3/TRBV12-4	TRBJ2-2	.	CASSLRGAGELFF	TGTGCCAGCAGCCTCAGGGGTGCCGGGGAGCTGTTTTTT
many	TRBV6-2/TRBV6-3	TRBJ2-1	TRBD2	CASSPRTRWNRNEQFF	TGTGCCAGCAGCCCCAGGACTAGATGGAATCGCAATGAGCAGTTCTTC
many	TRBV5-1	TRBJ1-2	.	CASNIESVRKTYGYTF	TGCGCCAGCAACATCGAATCGGTTCGAAAGACCTATGGCTACACCTTC
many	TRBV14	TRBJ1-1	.	CASSQDKVPTEAFF	TGTGCCAGCAGCCAAGATAAGGTTCCCACTGAAGCTTTCTTT
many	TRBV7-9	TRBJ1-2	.	CASSVGVTGDGYTF	TGTGCCAGCAGCGTAGGGGTTACAGGAGATGGCTACACCTTC
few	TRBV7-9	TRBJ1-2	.	CASSPQSYHGKTYGYTF	TGTGCCAGCAGCCCTCAGTCATACCATGGAAAGACCTATGGCTACACCTTC
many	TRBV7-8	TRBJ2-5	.	CASSLLDRILETQYF	TGTGCCAGCAGCTTGCTCGACAGAATCCTGGAGACCCAGTACTTC
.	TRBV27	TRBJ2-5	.	CASSIYPGETQYF	TGTGCCAGCAGTATCTATCCGGGAGAGACCCAGTACTTC
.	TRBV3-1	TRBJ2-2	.	CASSGADPIPGLTGELFF	TGTGCCAGCAGCGGTGCTGATCCCATTCCAGGCTTGACCGGGGAGCTGTTTTTT
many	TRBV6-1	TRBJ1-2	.	CASSEMVECRKTYGYTF	TGTGCCAGCAGTGAGATGGTGGAATGTAGAAAGACCTATGGCTACACCTTC
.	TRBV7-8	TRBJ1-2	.	CASSPVKFTRKTYGYTF	TGTGCCAGCAGCCCGGTGAAGTTTACCCGAAAGACCTATGGCTACACCTTC
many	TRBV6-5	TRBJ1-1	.	CASSYSWQGNTEAFF	TGTGCCAGCAGTTACTCTTGGCAGGGTAACACTGAAGCTTTCTTT
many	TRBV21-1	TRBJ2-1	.	CASSWKSGGPHNEQFF	TGTGCCAGCAGCTGGAAATCGGGAGGGCCCCACAATGAGCAGTTCTTC
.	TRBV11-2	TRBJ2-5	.	CASSLDTRDLLEETQYF	TGTGCCAGCAGCTTAGACACCCGGGACCTCCTCGAGGAGACCCAGTACTTC
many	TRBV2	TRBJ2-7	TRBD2	CASSAGTSGGYEQYF	TGTGCCAGCAGTGCCGGGACTAGCGGAGGATACGAGCAGTACTTC
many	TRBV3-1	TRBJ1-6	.	CASSQDTNTHSPLHF	TGTGCCAGCAGCCAAGATACGAACACTCATTCACCCCTCCACTTT
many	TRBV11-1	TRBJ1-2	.	CASSPVLKAGKTYGYTF	TGTGCCAGCAGCCCAGTCCTTAAGGCTGGAAAGACCTATGGCTACACCTTC
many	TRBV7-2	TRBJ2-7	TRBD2	CASSYGTSGIRKGYEQYF	TGTGCCAGCAGCTACGGGACTAGCGGGATACGGAAGGGCTACGAGCAGTACTTC
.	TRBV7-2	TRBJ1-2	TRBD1	CASSRRTGDGYTF	TGTGCCAGCAGCCGCCGGACAGGGGACGGCTACACCTTC
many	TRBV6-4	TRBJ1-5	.	CASTRAEVPQHF	TGTGCCAGCACTCGGGCCGAGGTCCCCCAGCATTTT
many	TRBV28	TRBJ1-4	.	CASSPHGTPVKKVFF	TGTGCCAGCAGTCCACATGGGACCCCCGTGAAAAAAGTGTTTTTT
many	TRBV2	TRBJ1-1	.	CASSRVLRAEAFF	TGTGCCAGCAGTCGGGTGTTGAGAGCTGAAGCTTTCTTT
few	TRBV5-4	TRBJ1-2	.	CASTIDVPGKTYGYTF	TGTGCCAGCACAATTGACGTACCAGGAAAGACCTATGGCTACACCTTC
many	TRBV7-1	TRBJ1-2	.	CASRLANHEGKTYGYTF	TGTGCCAGCAGGCTAGCGAATCACGAGGGAAAGACCTATGGCTACACCTTC
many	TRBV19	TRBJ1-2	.	CASTLRVTSSGYTF	TGTGCCAGTACCCTAAGGGTCACCTCCTCAGGCTACACCTTC
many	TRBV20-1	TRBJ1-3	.	CSAATPGAGNTIYF	TGCAGTGCTGCTACTCCGGGAGCCGGAAACACCATATATTTT
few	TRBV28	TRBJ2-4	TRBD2	CASSPLAGGKNIQYF	TGTGCCAGCAGCCCCCTAGCGGGGGGCAAAAACATTCAGTACTTC
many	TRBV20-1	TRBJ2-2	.	CSARDPGYAGELFF	TGCAGTGCTAGAGATCCCGGGTATGCCGGGGAGCTGTTTTTT
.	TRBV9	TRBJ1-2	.	CASPALYLRKTYGYTF	TGTGCCAGCCCAGCCCTGTACTTAAGAAAGACCTATGGCTACACCTTC
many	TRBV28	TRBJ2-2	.	CASSLGHTGELFF	TGTGCCAGCAGTTTGGGACACACCGGGGAGCTGTTTTTT
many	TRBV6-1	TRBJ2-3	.	CASSKASTDTQYF	TGTGCCAGCAGTAAAGCTAGCACAGATACGCAGTATTTT
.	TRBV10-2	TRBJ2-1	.	CVSSESGGLVNEQFF	TGCGTCAGCAGTGAGTCAGGGGGGCTAGTCAATGAGCAGTTCTTC
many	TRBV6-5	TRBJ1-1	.	CASSYGERTEAFF	TGTGCCAGCAGTTACGGGGAGCGTACTGAAGCTTTCTTT
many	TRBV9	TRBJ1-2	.	CASREGGGDGYTF	TGTGCCAGCCGTGAGGGTGGAGGCGATGGCTACACCTTC
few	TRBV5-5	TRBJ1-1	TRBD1	CASSSRTGTMNTEAFF	TGTGCCAGCAGCTCCAGGACAGGAACGATGAACACTGAAGCTTTCTTT
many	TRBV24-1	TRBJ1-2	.	CATSTTISTRKTYGYTF	TGTGCCACCAGTACTACAATTAGTACCAGAAAGACCTATGGCTACACCTTC
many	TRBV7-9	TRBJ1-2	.	CASSFSYYGYTF	TGTGCCAGCAGCTTTAGCTACTATGGCTACACCTTC
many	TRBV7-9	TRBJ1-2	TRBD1	CASSLGPNRGQKDGYTF	TGTGCCAGCAGCTTAGGACCAAACAGGGGACAGAAGGATGGCTACACCTTC
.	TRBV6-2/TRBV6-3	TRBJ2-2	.	CASIDSTGELFF	TGTGCCAGCATAGACAGCACCGGGGAGCTGTTTTTT
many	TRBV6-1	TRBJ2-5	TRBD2	CASSVGAGGEETQYF	TGTGCCAGCAGTGTTGGGGCTGGGGGGGAGGAGACCCAGTACTTC
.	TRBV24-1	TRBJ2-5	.	CATSDSTVQETQYF	TGTGCCACCAGTGATAGTACAGTTCAAGAGACCCAGTACTTC